A selection of T cell receptor beta chains follows, all from one sample in a study of T-cell memory formation after mild COVID-19. A single record per CDR3 protein comes from TCRdb applying MiXCR to the 5' RACE reads. Among 250,000 to 350,000 distinct CDR3 sequences listed, roughly 15% were seen once. Sequences were obtained from PBMCs or a T cell subset sorted from them (not recorded which). The receptor set was obtained from a young man who had mild COVID-19 (a few samples of this study predate the infection). Cell type and time point are not known. CDR3s include the opening cysteine and the closing phenylalanine or tryptophan. The D gene is left open where the match is weak. The size field is filled for only some rows; it gives once, few, many or a size class.

clone_size,cdr3_length,v_call,j_call,d_call,cdr3_nt,cdr3_aa
few,12,TRBV12-5,TRBJ2-5,-,TGTGCTAGTGGTTTGATCGGAGAGACCCAGTACTTC,CASGLIGETQYF
few,15,TRBV6-5,TRBJ1-6,-,TGTGCCAGCAGTTACGCTAATCGTAGGGGTTCACCCCTCCACTTT,CASSYANRRGSPLHF
few,17,TRBV7-2,TRBJ1-2,-,TGTGCCAGCAGCTTAGCCTCCGGCAGGGCTTATGAGTATGGCTACACCTTC,CASSLASGRAYEYGYTF
many,14,TRBV5-1,TRBJ2-4,-,TGCGCCAGCAGCTTAAGTGCAGGGTCAAACATTCAGTACTTC,CASSLSAGSNIQYF
-,19,TRBV10-1,TRBJ2-3,TRBD2,TGCGCCAGCAGTGAGTTGGCTAGCGGGGGGGCCACTGGCACAGATACGCAGTATTTT,CASSELASGGATGTDTQYF
few,14,TRBV4-3,TRBJ1-1,-,TGCGCCAGCAGCCAAGACTGGGAGAACACTGAAGCTTTCTTT,CASSQDWENTEAFF
-,13,TRBV7-9,TRBJ2-5,-,TGTGCCAGCAGCTCCGCGGACCAAGAGACCCAGTACTTC,CASSSADQETQYF
-,13,TRBV12-3/TRBV12-4,TRBJ1-2,-,TGTGCCAGCAGTAGCGGTAGGGCCCGCGGCTACACCTTC,CASSSGRARGYTF
few,14,TRBV7-3,TRBJ2-4,-,TGTGCCAGCAGCTTAATGGGCAGTCAGGACATTCAGTACTTC,CASSLMGSQDIQYF
-,15,TRBV4-3,TRBJ2-1,-,TGCGCCAGCAGCCAAGACGGGACAATATTCGATGAGCAGTTCTTC,CASSQDGTIFDEQFF
few,14,TRBV12-3/TRBV12-4,TRBJ2-5,-,TGTGCCAGTGGCCCGTTGGTCCTCCAAGAGACCCAGTACTTC,CASGPLVLQETQYF
many,12,TRBV6-2/TRBV6-3,TRBJ2-1,-,TGTGCCAGCAGTTACCCCCACAATGAGCAGTTCTTC,CASSYPHNEQFF
-,20,TRBV23-1,TRBJ2-5,TRBD1,TGCGCCAGCAGTCAATCTCGTTCGGACTGGGACAGTCAAAAGAAAGAGACCCAGTACTTC,CASSQSRSDWDSQKKETQYF
few,16,TRBV7-9,TRBJ1-2,-,TGTGCCAGCAGCTTAGCGGGGCAGGGAAAAAAAGTTGTGTACACCTTC,CASSLAGQGKKVVYTF
many,15,TRBV7-2,TRBJ2-1,TRBD2,TGTGCCAGCAGCCGAGTGGGCGGGGGTTACAATGAGCAGTTCTTC,CASSRVGGGYNEQFF
many,13,TRBV12-3/TRBV12-4,TRBJ1-2,-,TGTGCCAGCAGTCAGACACTTAACTATGGCTACACCTTC,CASSQTLNYGYTF
-,14,TRBV6-5,TRBJ1-1,TRBD1,TGTGCCAGCAGTTACCGACAGGGGTCCGCTGAAGCTTTCTTT,CASSYRQGSAEAFF
-,13,TRBV10-3,TRBJ1-1,-,TGTGCCACCGCGTTAGGGTACAACACTGAAGCTTTCTTT,CATALGYNTEAFF
few,18,TRBV5-6,TRBJ2-3,-,TGTGCCAGCAGCTTGAACCTGATGTCCAGTCTAAGCACAGATACGCAGTATTTT,CASSLNLMSSLSTDTQYF
few,16,TRBV5-1,TRBJ2-2,TRBD1,TGCGCCATCTCCGACCCGGGACAGGGGGGAACCGGGGAGCTGTTTTTT,CAISDPGQGGTGELFF
many,15,TRBV7-2,TRBJ1-4,-,TGTGCCAGCAGCGACCAGGGGCCAACTAATGAAAAACTGTTTTTT,CASSDQGPTNEKLFF
-,15,TRBV6-5,TRBJ1-1,-,TGTGCCAGCAGTTACTCGGGACATAGAAACACTGAAGCTTTCTTT,CASSYSGHRNTEAFF
-,13,TRBV12-3/TRBV12-4,TRBJ1-2,-,TGTGCCAGCAGTTTATCCGGGGTCTATGGCTACACCTTC,CASSLSGVYGYTF
few,15,TRBV6-5,TRBJ2-3,TRBD1,TGTGCCAGCAGTATCCAGGGACAGAGCACAGATACGCAGTATTTT,CASSIQGQSTDTQYF
few,16,TRBV4-1,TRBJ1-2,-,TGCGCCAGCAGCCAGGCTAACAGGGAACAACACTATGGCTACACCTTC,CASSQANREQHYGYTF
-,15,TRBV4-2,TRBJ1-4,-,TGTGCCAGCAGCGCCCGAGAGGCAACTAATGAAAAACTGTTTTTT,CASSAREATNEKLFF
few,17,TRBV27,TRBJ2-1,-,TGTGCCAGCAGTTTATCGGATGGGTCTAGCTCCTACAATGAGCAGTTCTTC,CASSLSDGSSSYNEQFF
-,15,TRBV12-3/TRBV12-4,TRBJ1-5,-,TGTGCCAGCAGGGGTGGTGGTGGGAGCAATCAGCCCCAGCATTTT,CASRGGGGSNQPQHF
-,16,TRBV19,TRBJ1-5,TRBD1,TGTGCCAGGGGGAACCAGGACAGGGTCAACGATCAGCCCCAGCATTTT,CARGNQDRVNDQPQHF
few,12,TRBV30,TRBJ2-7,-,TGTGCCTGGAGAGGGAGCTCCTACGAGCAGTACTTC,CAWRGSSYEQYF
few,13,TRBV15,TRBJ2-1,-,TGTGCTCGACTAGGAACTTCCTACAATGAGCAGTTCTTC,CARLGTSYNEQFF
few,20,TRBV6-6,TRBJ2-4,TRBD2,TGTGCCAGCAGTTGGAGGACTGAGCGGGGGGGCGGGAGAGCCAAAAACATTCAGTACTTC,CASSWRTERGGGRAKNIQYF
-,16,TRBV11-3,TRBJ2-3,-,TGTGCCAGCAGCTTAGGGTACAGAGATCGGACAGATACGCAGTATTTT,CASSLGYRDRTDTQYF
many,15,TRBV5-1,TRBJ2-1,TRBD1,TGCGCCAGCAGCTTACAGGGGGACTCCTACAATGAGCAGTTCTTC,CASSLQGDSYNEQFF
-,13,TRBV5-4,TRBJ1-2,-,TGTGCCAGCAGCTCCGACAGTGACTATGGCTACACCTTC,CASSSDSDYGYTF
-,16,TRBV27,TRBJ2-1,TRBD1,TGTGCCAGCAGTCCGCTCCGACAGGGATCGGGCAATGAGCAGTTCTTC,CASSPLRQGSGNEQFF
-,12,TRBV28,TRBJ1-2,-,TGTGCCAGCAGTTTTGGGGGGAAAGGCTACACCTTC,CASSFGGKGYTF
-,12,TRBV20-1,TRBJ2-7,-,TGCAGTGCTAGAGATCTGGGGGTCGAGCAGTACTTC,CSARDLGVEQYF
-,14,TRBV10-3,TRBJ1-2,-,TGTGCCATCAGTGACGACACAGCTAACTATGGCTACACCTTC,CAISDDTANYGYTF
many,15,TRBV7-2,TRBJ2-4,TRBD2,TGTGCCAGCAGCTTTAGCGGGGGGGCCCAAAACATTCAGTACTTC,CASSFSGGAQNIQYF
few,14,TRBV6-2/TRBV6-3,TRBJ2-1,-,TGTGCCAGCAGTCCCGGGTCCCGGGGGAATGAGCAGTTCTTC,CASSPGSRGNEQFF
few,16,TRBV6-6,TRBJ1-2,-,TGTGCCAGCAGTTACTTTGGGGCAGGTTCTAACTATGGCTACACCTTC,CASSYFGAGSNYGYTF
few,16,TRBV7-2,TRBJ1-3,-,TGTGCCAGCAGCACCCGCCGGGGGGGGGCTGGAAACACCATATATTTT,CASSTRRGGAGNTIYF
-,17,TRBV5-1,TRBJ2-3,TRBD1,TGCGCCAGCAGCTTGGAGCGTGGACAGGGGTGGGCAGATACGCAGTATTTT,CASSLERGQGWADTQYF
few,15,TRBV10-3,TRBJ1-2,-,TGTGCCATCACCAGGACAGACCAGAGTAACTATGGCTACACCTTC,CAITRTDQSNYGYTF
few,14,TRBV15,TRBJ1-4,-,TGTGCCACCAGCGGAACAGGGATTGTTGAAAAACTGTTTTTT,CATSGTGIVEKLFF
-,15,TRBV7-3,TRBJ2-1,TRBD2,TGTGCCAGCAGCCGGACTAGCGGGGGTACGAGTGAGCAGTTCTTC,CASSRTSGGTSEQFF
few,16,TRBV9,TRBJ2-3,TRBD2,TGTGCCAGCAGCCCCGGACTAGCGGGGGGGCCGGATACGCAGTATTTT,CASSPGLAGGPDTQYF
-,14,TRBV10-3,TRBJ2-1,TRBD1,TGTGCCATCAGGGTTACAGGGGGGCCGAATGAGCAGTTCTTC,CAIRVTGGPNEQFF
few,15,TRBV7-9,TRBJ2-1,-,TGTGCCAGCAGCCCTAGGACAGCCCGGGGCAATGAGCAGTTCTTC,CASSPRTARGNEQFF
few,14,TRBV20-1,TRBJ1-1,-,TGCAGTGCTAGAGGGTCGCAGGGTTACACTGAAGCTTTCTTT,CSARGSQGYTEAFF
many,18,TRBV7-2,TRBJ2-3,TRBD2,TGTGCCAGCAGCTTAGAAGGGACTAGCGGGAGGAACATTAATACGCAGTATTTT,CASSLEGTSGRNINTQYF
-,16,TRBV6-4,TRBJ1-2,-,TGTGCCAGCAGTGACTCGATGGGAGGGGAACGGCCCGGCTACACCTTC,CASSDSMGGERPGYTF
few,13,TRBV7-2,TRBJ2-1,-,TGTGCCAGCAGCTTAGGAAGGCCCAATGAGCAGTTCTTC,CASSLGRPNEQFF
-,15,TRBV11-3,TRBJ2-6,-,TGTGCCAGCAGCCAAGGGAGCTCTGGGGCCAACGTCCTGACTTTC,CASSQGSSGANVLTF
-,13,TRBV4-1,TRBJ1-2,TRBD1,TGCGCCAGCAGCCAAGGGACAGGGTATGATTACACCTTC,CASSQGTGYDYTF
few,12,TRBV7-9,TRBJ2-2,-,TGTGCCAGCGGGGGTCACACCGGGGAGCTGTTTTTT,CASGGHTGELFF
-,15,TRBV10-3,TRBJ2-3,TRBD2,TGTGCCACCTCAGGGGCGGGGGGGCTGAAGGATACGCAGTATTTT,CATSGAGGLKDTQYF
-,18,TRBV3-1,TRBJ2-3,TRBD2,TGTGCCAGCAGCCGGGCCGGGGGACTAGCGGGCGCCACAGATACGCAGTATTTT,CASSRAGGLAGATDTQYF